This T cell receptor beta chain stems from a study of cytomegalovirus exposure and HLA in healthy donors. Findings of the study overall: The study recorded 150 to 200 TCR beta chains that were cytomegalovirus-associated. According to a later analysis, most TCR beta chains associated with CMV appeared HLA-restricted. Owing to their indistinguishability, certain V segments, notably TRBV6-2 and TRBV6-3, were excluded. Later analysis indicated greater clonal expansion among HLA-associated TCR beta chains than among equally common other chains.

This clone came up a few times. What it recognizes is unknown. Germline loops: CDR1 SEHNR, CDR2 FQNEAQ (reference sequence). With 3 bases clipped from V and 8 bases from J, the junction kept 4 bases outside the gene matches. The CDR3 is 15 amino acids. The primer mix had 60 Vbeta and 13 Jbeta primers. Clones were read by immunoSEQ multiplex PCR, and TCRdb kept only the in-frame ones, dropping some. The repertoire holds some 78,000 clones, with approximately 72% as singletons. Sequenced: PBMCs. The TCR originated in a woman in her 40s in good health and CMV-seropositive. The chain carries TRBV7-9 and TRBJ1-6; 10 bases align to TRBD1. CDR3 region: CASSFGDRGHSPLHF. In DNA, the CDR3 is TGTGCCAGCAGCTTTGGAGACAGGGGGCATTCACCCCTCCACTTT.